One sample yielded the 21 T cell receptor beta chains listed below, sequenced in a study of cytomegalovirus exposure and HLA in healthy donors. PCR involved 60 Vbeta and 13 Jbeta primers. TCRdb keeps only in-frame clones here, not all; method: immunoSEQ multiplex PCR. The sample consists of about 200,000 clones, 60% to 80% of them appearing once. Sequencing was carried out using PBMCs. These TCRs come from a man younger than 35 in good health and CMV-seronegative.

The chain combines TRBV29-1 with TRBJ2-5; 13 nucleotides match TRBD2. Unmatched junction bases numbered 4, after V lost 6 bases and J lost 3 bases. CDR3 length equals 14 residues. Germline CDR1 is SQVTM and CDR2 is ANQGSEA. Written as DNA, the CDR3 is TGCAGCGTCGCAGGACTAGCGGGGGAAGAGACCCAGTACTTC. It specifies CSVAGLAGEETQYF. Combining the CDR3 with reference TRBV29-1 and TRBJ2-5 gives the whole variable domain SAVISQKPSRDICQRGTSLTIQCQVDSQVTMMFWYRQQPGQSLTLIATANQGSEATYESGFVIDKFPISRPNLTFSTLTVSNMSPEDSSIYLCSVAGLAGEETQYFGPGTRLLVL.

To note about this clone: At one end, the junction sequence differs from germline, possibly due to a read error. The chain couples TRBV2 to TRBJ2-2; 9 bases line up with TRBD2. This CDR3 spans 17 amino acids. Germline V gene data show CDR1 as SNHLY and CDR2 as FYNNEI. Here the CDR3 reads CASSENSVAGVTGKLFF. The DNA for the CDR3 is TGTGCCAGCAGTGAAAACTCGGTAGCGGGAGTAACCGGGAAGCTGTTTTTT.

The chain joins TRBV6-6 to TRBJ1-1, with D possibly being TRBD1 (5 bases). The CDR3 runs 12 residues. Germline V gene lookup returns CDR1 MNHNY and CDR2 SVGAGI (reference sequence). Trimming stripped 7 bases from V and 6 bases from J, with 12 bases between. This CDR3 reads CASTGGYAEAFF. CDR3 in DNA: TGTGCCAGCACCGGGGGTTACGCTGAAGCTTTCTTT.

The chain carries TRBV15 and TRBJ1-2, with 8 bases lining up with TRBD1. The CDR3 is 11 residues long. V trimming: 10 bases; J trimming: 4 bases; junction bases outside the gene matches: 2. Germline CDR1 and CDR2: LNHNV and YYDKDF (reference sequence). The CDR3 here is CASGQGYGYTF. CDR3 bases: TGTGCCAGCGGACAGGGCTATGGCTACACCTTC.

To note about this clone: In the same sample, other DNA sequences code for this CDR3. V is TRBV9 and J is TRBJ2-6; D ambiguous. V was trimmed by 1 base and J by 0 bases, leaving 5 bases between them. Germline CDR1 is SGDLS and CDR2 is YYNGEE. The CDR3 has 15 residues. In DNA form, the CDR3 reads TGTGCCAGCAGCGTATCGGGCTCTGGGGCCAACGTCCTGACTTTC. This translates into CASSVSGSGANVLTF.

This clone was detected only a few times. The chain employs TRBV6-4 and TRBJ2-1; 8 nucleotides agree with TRBD2. The CDR3 length is 15 residues. Germline V gives CDR1 MRHNA, CDR2 SNTAGT. V was clipped by 6 bases and J by 5 bases; unmatched bases: 9. Here the CDR3 reads CASSKGTSPNNEQFF. The CDR3 DNA reads as TGTGCCAGCAGCAAAGGGACTAGTCCCAACAATGAGCAGTTCTTC.

The table lists this clone with many counts. The J gene is TRBJ2-7, the V gene TRBV7-6; no firm D call. Trimming removed 0 bases from V and 2 bases from J, with 5 bases in between. Germline V lookup: CDR1 SGHVS, CDR2 FNYEAQ. The CDR3 extends over 13 amino acids. The CDR3 is CASSLAAAYEQYF. The CDR3 bases are TGTGCCAGCAGCTTAGCGGCAGCCTACGAGCAGTACTTC.

A few counts support this clone. The chain is built from TRBV11-2 and TRBJ2-1; D not certain. The CDR3 spans 15 residues. V shed 5 bases and J shed 3 bases, with 14 bases lying between them. Looked up from germline, CDR1 is SGHAT and CDR2 is FQNNGV. CDR3 nucleotide sequence: TGTGCCAGCAGCGCTAATCCGAGACTCTACAATGAGCAGTTCTTC. Residues: CASSANPRLYNEQFF.

The V gene is TRBV11-1, the J gene TRBJ2-1; D uncertain. Germline CDR1 is SGHAT and CDR2 is FQDESV (reference sequence). The V gene lost 1 base and the J gene lost 0 bases, with 10 bases spanning the gap. This CDR3 comprises 16 residues. In DNA form, the CDR3 reads TGTGCCAGCAGCTTAGGCGGAGCTAGCTCCTACAATGAGCAGTTCTTC. Protein sequence: CASSLGGASSYNEQFF.

The chain uses TRBV4-1 and TRBJ2-7; 7 bases are shared with TRBD2. The germline CDR1 and CDR2 sequences are MGHRA and YSYEKL. CDR3 size: 16 residues. V lost 0 bases to trimming and J lost 0 bases; unmatched junction nucleotides: 5. The CDR3 sequence: CASSQDPSGPSYEQYF. The CDR3 coding sequence is TGCGCCAGCAGCCAAGATCCTAGCGGACCCTCCTACGAGCAGTACTTC.

The J gene is TRBJ2-1, the V gene TRBV11-2; 8 bases are shared with TRBD2. The CDR3 has 15 amino acids. V lost 5 bases, J lost 5 bases, and 8 bases stayed unmatched. CDR1 SGHAT and CDR2 FQNNGV come from the germline V gene. In DNA, the CDR3 is TGTGCCAGCAGCCCGGGAGGGACCTATAACAATGAGCAGTTCTTC. Its translation: CASSPGGTYNNEQFF.

The V and J genes are TRBV29-1 and TRBJ2-5; 13 positions agree with TRBD2. The ends lost 8 bases at V and 5 bases at J; junction bases unmatched: 8. CDR1 and CDR2 (germline): SQVTM, ANQGSEA. CDR3 length equals 14 residues. This chain's CDR3 is CSLKLAGGGETQYF. CDR3 coding DNA: TGCAGCCTTAAACTAGCGGGAGGGGGGGAGACCCAGTACTTC.

This clone was seen a handful of times. This is likely an artifact of a read error, given a far larger clone one base away. Within the sample, other DNA sequences also encode this same CDR3. The rearrangement joins TRBV6-1 to TRBJ2-1; 9 positions agree with TRBD2. The CDR3 has 14 amino acids. Losses at the gene ends were 8 bases for V and 6 bases for J; bases not matched to a gene: 8. Germline V CDR1 and CDR2: MNHNS, SASEGT. In nucleotides, the CDR3 is TGTGCCAGCCGGAGCGGGAGGAACATCAATGAGCAGTTCTTC. It is translated as CASRSGRNINEQFF.

CDR3 region: CASSPSGTPYGYTF. The CDR3 coding sequence is TGTGCCAGCAGTCCATCCGGGACACCCTATGGCTACACCTTC. This chain uses TRBV28 with TRBJ1-2; tentative D call: TRBD1 (6 bases). The V and J ends lost 5 bases and 4 bases respectively, with 14 bases between them. Germline V gives CDR1 MDHEN, CDR2 SYDVKM. The CDR3 extends over 14 amino acids.

The rearrangement uses TRBV6-1 and TRBJ2-1; 7 bases align to TRBD2. The V gene end was trimmed by 0 bases and the J gene end by 7 bases; junction bases not matched to a gene: 9. Germline loops: CDR1 MNHNS, CDR2 SASEGT. This CDR3 spans 16 amino acids. The CDR3 here is CASSEARGDYKNEQFF. The CDR3 DNA is TGTGCCAGCAGTGAAGCGAGAGGGGACTACAAAAATGAGCAGTTCTTC.

CDR3 in amino acids: CASSRPAQGSYEQYF. CDR3 in DNA: TGTGCCAGCAGCCGCCCTGCACAGGGCTCCTACGAGCAGTACTTC. The chain carries TRBV6-5 and TRBJ2-7; tentative D call: TRBD1 (6 bases). The CDR3 has 15 amino acids. Germline CDR1 and CDR2: MNHEY and SVGAGI. Trimming cost V 6 bases and J 0 bases, with 15 bases left between them.

The chain employs TRBV2 and TRBJ2-1; 13 bases align to TRBD2. CDR1 is SNHLY, CDR2 FYNNEI, per germline. After removal of 8 bases from V and 7 bases from J, the junction contained 5 bases not matched to a gene. This CDR3 has 14 amino acids. The chain's CDR3 is CASRTSGRDNEQFF. In nucleotides, the CDR3 is TGTGCCAGCCGGACTAGCGGGAGAGATAATGAGCAGTTCTTC.

The chain combines TRBV6-1 with TRBJ1-1; D call uncertain. V was trimmed by 8 bases and J by 0 bases, leaving 10 bases between them. From germline, CDR1 is MNHNS and CDR2 SASEGT. This CDR3 comprises 13 residues. The CDR3 region is CASARGLNTEAFF. In DNA form, the CDR3 reads TGTGCCAGCGCGCGGGGATTGAACACTGAAGCTTTCTTT.

The J gene is TRBJ1-6, the V gene TRBV30, with unresolved D. Trimming cost V 5 bases and J 4 bases, with 18 bases left between them. CDR3 size: 16 residues. Per germline, CDR1 GTSNPN and CDR2 SVGIG (reference sequence). The CDR3, as DNA: TGTGCCTGGCACGCATCCCGGTCATTATATAATTCACCCCTCCACTTT. It is translated as CAWHASRSLYNSPLHF.

The rearrangement links TRBV4-1 to TRBJ2-5; 8 bases match TRBD1. The J call may be in error: the DNA end matches TRBJ2-7 better. Germline V gives CDR1 MGHRA, CDR2 YSYEKL. CDR3 length: 17 amino acids. The CDR3 reads CASSQEVSGQGFAEQYF. CDR3 in DNA: TGCGCCAGCAGCCAAGAAGTATCCGGACAGGGATTTGCCGAGCAGTACTTC.

The chain has TRBV11-2 and TRBJ1-5; TRBD1 might be the D (6 bases). The V gene's germline CDR1 is SGHAT and CDR2 FQNNGV. Trimming took 5 bases from V and 6 from J, leaving 17 bases between them. The CDR3 totals 15 residues. The CDR3 DNA follows: TGTGCCAGCAGCCTGGGTGCGGGGGGCGGTCAGCCCCAGCATTTT. It yields the protein CASSLGAGGGQPQHF.